The 19 T cell receptor beta chains below all came from one sample that was sequenced in a study of shared clonotypes between healthy human individuals. Using immunoSEQ multiplex PCR, the repertoire was profiled, and TCRdb retains in-frame clones only, with some absent. The sample consists of a few million clones, 90% to 95% of them appearing once. The naive CD8 subset, CD45RO-negative cells positively selected for CCR7, excluded terminally differentiated effector memory CD45RA+ cells. Sequenced input: naive CD8+ T cells from PBMCs. The source of these receptors is a man aged 18 to 30 in good health. Some clones in this sample may be carry-over from other donors' samples.

A few counts support this clone. The chain links TRBV29-1 to TRBJ1-1, with 7 bases matching TRBD1. Germline CDR1 and CDR2: SQVTM and ANQGSEA. Trimming took 4 bases from V and 7 from J; bases not matched to a gene: 9. The CDR3 consists of 13 residues. DNA for the CDR3: TGCAGCGTTGCCTTGACAGGGTCGGGTGAAGCTTTCTTT. Translated: CSVALTGSGEAFF.

The J gene is TRBJ2-3, the V gene TRBV11-2; D is tentatively TRBD1 or TRBD2 (5 bases each). The CDR3 has 17 amino acids. The germline V gene encodes CDR1 SGHAT and CDR2 FQNNGV. V shed 5 bases and J shed 4 bases, with 22 bases lying between them. The CDR3 coding sequence is TGTGCCAGCAGCCGCCGGGTGGGGGTAGGGGTCCCAGATACGCAGTATTTT. Its protein is CASSRRVGVGVPDTQYF. Full variable domain (remainder filled in from reference TRBV11-2 and TRBJ2-3): EAGVAQSPRYKIIEKRQSVAFWCNPISGHATLYWYQQILGQGPKLLIQFQNNGVVDDSQLPKDRFSAERLKGVDSTLKIQPAKLEDSAVYLCASSRRVGVGVPDTQYFGPGTRLTVL.

As concerns this clone: The sample contains more than one DNA sequence encoding this CDR3. The V gene is TRBV2, the J gene TRBJ2-3, with D maybe TRBD1 (5 bases). The CDR3 is made up of 14 amino acids. Deletions cut 3 bases from V and 2 bases from J, with 9 bases between. Germline loops: CDR1 SNHLY, CDR2 FYNNEI. CDR3 amino acids: CASSDGRDTDTQYF. The CDR3 DNA is TGTGCCAGCAGTGACGGCAGGGACACAGATACGCAGTATTTT.

The chain carries TRBV4-1 and TRBJ1-2; weak D call: TRBD1 (6 bases). The CDR3 runs 14 residues. The V gene lost 3 bases and the J gene lost 6 bases, with 14 bases spanning the gap. Germline lookup yields CDR1 MGHRA and CDR2 YSYEKL. This chain's CDR3 is CASSQGALWDGYTF. CDR3 nucleotides: TGCGCCAGCAGCCAGGGGGCGCTTTGGGATGGCTACACCTTC.

For the CDR3, the DNA is TGTGCCAGCAGCACCCGGGACGGCAACACCGGGGAGCTGTTTTTT. Translation: CASSTRDGNTGELFF. The rearrangement uses TRBV11-2 and TRBJ2-2; tentatively, D is TRBD1 or TRBD2 (5 bases each). The V end was cut by 5 bases, the J end by 2 bases, with 12 bases between. The CDR3 is made up of 15 amino acids. In germline, CDR1 is SGHAT, CDR2 FQNNGV.

The rearrangement joins TRBV27 to TRBJ2-7; D remains unclear. The CDR3 totals 14 residues. V was cut by 4 bases and J by 3 bases, with 13 bases left in between. Per germline, CDR1 MNHEY and CDR2 SMNVEV (reference sequence). Here the CDR3 DNA reads TGTGCCAGCAGTTCATCTACTTCCTTCTACGAGCAGTACTTC. Its protein is CASSSSTSFYEQYF.

To note about this clone: Other DNA sequences in the same sample also yield this CDR3. The chain combines TRBV28 with TRBJ2-7, with 10 bases aligning to TRBD2. The CDR3 has 15 amino acids. CDR1 MDHEN and CDR2 SYDVKM come from the germline V gene. V trimming: 3 bases; J trimming: 2 bases; junction bases outside the gene matches: 4. The CDR3 is CASSFKAGGTYEQYF. DNA for the CDR3: TGTGCCAGCAGTTTTAAAGCGGGAGGGACCTACGAGCAGTACTTC.

The V gene is TRBV18, the J gene TRBJ2-6; possible D gene TRBD2, 6 bases. The CDR3 is 17 amino acids. CDR1 is KGHSH and CDR2 is LQKENI in the germline V gene. With 2 bases removed from V and 4 bases from J, the gap between germline ends came to 15 bases. In DNA, the CDR3 is TGTGCCAGCTCACCAGAGACGGGGGTTTTCGGGGCCAACGTCCTGACTTTC. Translated, it gives CASSPETGVFGANVLTF.

V usage is TRBV5-1 and J usage is TRBJ2-3; 8 bases fit TRBD1. The CDR3 covers 15 residues. The V segment lost 5 bases and the J segment 0 bases; nucleotides outside the gene matches: 5. From germline, CDR1 is SGHRS and CDR2 YFSETQ. The CDR3 sequence: CASRGTGPSTDTQYF. The CDR3 DNA is TGCGCCAGCAGGGGGACAGGTCCTAGCACAGATACGCAGTATTTT.

The chain links TRBV25-1 to TRBJ2-5; D is unresolved. This CDR3 has 14 amino acids. Trimming removed 1 base at V and 5 bases at J, with 11 bases between. Per germline, CDR1 MGHDK and CDR2 SYGVNS. The CDR3 DNA follows: TGTGCCAGCAGTGAATTTACACAGAGGGAGACCCAGTACTTC. This encodes CASSEFTQRETQYF.

The V gene is TRBV14, the J gene TRBJ2-7; D perhaps matches TRBD1 (5 bases). There are 14 residues in the CDR3. From germline, CDR1 is SGHDN and CDR2 FVKESK. V was pared by 4 bases and J by 3 bases, with 13 bases between. The CDR3 region is CASSPRVPYYEQYF. For the CDR3, the DNA is TGTGCCAGCAGCCCCAGGGTACCCTACTACGAGCAGTACTTC.

The CDR3, as DNA: TGTGCCAGCAGCTTAGGGACAGGGGTTAATCCCTACGAGCAGTACTTC. Its protein product is CASSLGTGVNPYEQYF. The chain combines TRBV7-8 with TRBJ2-7; 9 positions match TRBD1. This CDR3 spans 16 amino acids. Losses at the gene ends were 1 base for V and 2 bases for J; bases not matched to a gene: 6. Per germline, CDR1 SGHVS and CDR2 FQNEAQ. Based on the CDR3 plus reference TRBV7-8 and TRBJ2-7, the full variable domain is GAGVSQSPRYKVAKRGQDVALRCDPISGHVSLFWYQQALGQGPEFLTYFQNEAQLDKSGLPSDRFFAERPEGSVSTLKIQRTQQEDSAVYLCASSLGTGVNPYEQYFGPGTRLTVT.

J is TRBJ1-1 and V is TRBV6-5; D unclear. The CDR3 length is 14 residues. The V end was cut by 0 bases, the J end by 3 bases, with 8 bases between. Germline V gives CDR1 MNHEY, CDR2 SVGAGI. CDR3 nucleotides: TGTGCCAGCAGTTACTCTGCGTGGGACACTGAAGCTTTCTTT. Translation: CASSYSAWDTEAFF.

This clone was seen just once. Mismatch with germline at one junction end may stem from a read error. V is TRBV2 and J is TRBJ1-5, with D maybe TRBD1 (6 bases). This CDR3 spans 14 amino acids. CDR1 SNHLY and CDR2 FYNNEI come from the germline V gene. The CDR3 loop reads CATSERGGGQPQHF. DNA of the CDR3: TGTGCCACCAGTGAAAGAGGGGGTGGTCAGCCCCAGCATTTT.

This clone was counted a single time. The rearrangement links TRBV7-9 to TRBJ2-7; 7 nucleotides line up with TRBD2. This CDR3 is 13 amino acids long. With V trimmed by 5 bases and J by 6 bases, 7 bases remained unmatched. Per germline, CDR1 SEHNR and CDR2 FQNEAQ (reference sequence). The CDR3 reads CASSPGLSSEQYF. Written as DNA, the CDR3 is TGTGCCAGCAGCCCGGGACTATCTTCCGAGCAGTACTTC.

The rearrangement joins TRBV7-9 to TRBJ2-7; TRBD1 aligns across 7 bases. This CDR3 has 13 residues. The trim removed 5 bases at V and 3 bases at J, leaving 4 bases unmatched. In germline, CDR1 is SEHNR, CDR2 FQNEAQ (reference sequence). In nucleotides, the CDR3 is TGTGCCAGCAGCCGCAGGGGGAACTACGAGCAGTACTTC. It specifies CASSRRGNYEQYF. Supplemented by reference TRBV7-9 and TRBJ2-7, the full variable domain reads DTGVSQNPRHKITKRGQNVTFRCDPISEHNRLYWYRQTLGQGPEFLTYFQNEAQLEKSRLLSDRFSAERPKGSFSTLEIQRTEQGDSAMYLCASSRRGNYEQYFGPGTRLTVT.

The rearrangement joins TRBV28 to TRBJ1-1; the match to TRBD1 covers 7 bases. Germline CDR1 and CDR2: MDHEN and SYDVKM. This CDR3 has 14 amino acids. Trimming cost V 5 bases and J 6 bases; bases outside gene matches: 9. CDR3 amino acids: CASSADSGQAEAFF. DNA for the CDR3: TGTGCCAGCAGTGCCGACTCTGGACAGGCTGAAGCTTTCTTT.

This clone was counted only a few times. V and J are TRBV14 and TRBJ1-2, with TRBD1 matching over 8 bases. Trimming took 5 bases from V and 3 from J; bases not matched to a gene: 8. Germline V gene lookup returns CDR1 SGHDN and CDR2 FVKESK. The CDR3 length is 15 residues. CDR3 in amino acids: CASSSRQGFYYGYTF. The CDR3 nucleotides are TGTGCCAGCAGCAGTAGACAGGGGTTCTACTATGGCTACACCTTC.

This chain links TRBV2 with TRBJ2-5, with unresolved D. With 3 bases removed from V and 5 bases from J, the gap between germline ends came to 13 bases. CDR3 length: 14 amino acids. Germline V CDR1 and CDR2: SNHLY, FYNNEI. The CDR3 spells CASSDRAKRETQYF. DNA for the CDR3: TGTGCCAGCAGTGATCGTGCGAAGAGGGAGACCCAGTACTTC. The variable domain in full, completed from reference TRBV2 and TRBJ2-5, reads EPEVTQTPSHQVTQMGQEVILRCVPISNHLYFYWYRQILGQKVEFLVSFYNNEISEKSEIFDDQFSVERPDGSNFTLKIRSTKLEDSAMYFCASSDRAKRETQYFGPGTRLLVL.